Listed here is a single TCR beta chain. Its specificity is not known. The data are from a study of OX40 agonist ivuxolimab in advanced cancers. Study details: The diagnoses of dose-escalation patients were hepatocellular carcinoma, melanoma, renal cell or head and neck cancer. Study-wide findings and caveats: Also showing low normalized T-cell clonal expansion were some of the nonresponders. Partial responders at 0.1-3.0 mg/kg showed near-lowest clonal expansion.

Sequencing used immunoSEQ multiplex PCR; TCRdb keeps in-frame clones, though not all of them. The sample shows about 77,000 clones, approximately 90% of them seen only once. The clonotype originates from an adult with an advanced solid tumor such as melanoma, head and neck, liver or kidney cancer. The specimen was CD4+ or CD8+ T cells sorted from blood, collected in a trial of the OX40 agonist ivuxolimab.

CDR3 loop: CASSPYGGEQFF. The CDR3, as DNA: TGTGCCAGCAGCCCTTACGGCGGTGAGCAGTTCTTC. The J gene is TRBJ2-1, the V gene TRBV7-2; D unresolved. This CDR3 is built from 12 residues. Germline V gene data show CDR1 as SGHTA and CDR2 as FQGNSA. V was shortened by 5 bases and J by 9 bases, with 11 bases between the two germline ends.